The sequence of this TCR beta chain was determined in a study of blood T cell repertoires in COVID-19. Study information: Specimens from acute and convalescent COVID-19 originated in the United States, Italy and Spain. T cells, B-cell-depleted T cells, or PBMCs provided the cDNA or gDNA that served as material.

V dropped 6 bases and J dropped 4 bases, with 16 bases sitting between them. CDR3 length: 15 residues. Germline-derived CDR1 and CDR2 are MGHRA and YSYEKL. Original methodology: Reference gene primers were amplified, and this amplification served to estimate nucleated cell counts. Repertoires were generated with immunoSEQ multiplex PCR, while TCRdb's copy carries only in-frame clones and drops some. The V and J calls and the clone size are those of that table, but D and trimming were determined from the DNA. The sample lists fewer than 35,000 clones; roughly nine tenths were seen once. The source of this sequence is a man aged 50-60 years with active or convalescent COVID-19. This chain uses TRBV4-1 with TRBJ1-5; D unresolved. Material for sequencing was peripheral blood. The CDR3 sequence: CASRRVRDENQPQHF. CDR3 coding DNA: TGCGCCAGCAGACGGGTGAGGGATGAGAATCAGCCCCAGCATTTT.